This T cell receptor beta chain was identified in a study of blood T cell repertoires in COVID-19. Concerning this clone: The junction and the germline gene differ at one end; a read error may be behind it.

Repertoires were generated with immunoSEQ multiplex PCR, while TCRdb's copy carries only in-frame clones and drops some. The repertoire consists of a few hundred thousand clones, with about 81% occurring once and the leading ten covering nearly 9.5%. In germline, CDR1 is LNHNV, CDR2 YYDKDF (reference sequence). The CDR3 covers 14 residues. The rearrangement uses TRBV15 and TRBJ2-7, with TRBD2 matching over 10 bases. Sequencing was carried out using PBMCs or T cells enriched from blood (not recorded which). The sequence was obtained from a middle-aged man who had recovered from COVID-19. The CDR3 sequence: CATSREGASGRDHF. CDR3 DNA sequence: TGTGCCACCAGCAGAGAGGGGGCTAGCGGGAGAGACCACTTC. Full variable domain (outside the CDR3, taken from reference TRBV15 and TRBJ2-7): DAMVIQNPRYQVTQFGKPVTLSCSQTLNHNVMYWYQQKSSQAPKLLFHYYDKDFNNEADTPDNFQSRRPNTSFCFLDIRSPGLGDTAMYLCATSREGASGRDHFGPGTRLTVT.